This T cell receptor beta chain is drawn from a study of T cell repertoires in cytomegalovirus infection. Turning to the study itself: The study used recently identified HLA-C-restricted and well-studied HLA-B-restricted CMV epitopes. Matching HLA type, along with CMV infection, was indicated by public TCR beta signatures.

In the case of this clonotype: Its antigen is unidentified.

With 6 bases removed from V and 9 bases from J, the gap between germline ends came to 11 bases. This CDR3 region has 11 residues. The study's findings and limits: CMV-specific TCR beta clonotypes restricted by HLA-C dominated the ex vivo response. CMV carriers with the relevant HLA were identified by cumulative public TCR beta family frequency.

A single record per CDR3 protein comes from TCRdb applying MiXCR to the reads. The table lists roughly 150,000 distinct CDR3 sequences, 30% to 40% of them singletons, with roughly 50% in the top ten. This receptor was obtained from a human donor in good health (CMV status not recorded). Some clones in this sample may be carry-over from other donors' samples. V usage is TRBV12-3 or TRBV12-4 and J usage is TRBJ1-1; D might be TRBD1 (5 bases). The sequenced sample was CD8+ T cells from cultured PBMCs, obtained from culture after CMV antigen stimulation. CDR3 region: CASRGTGQAFF. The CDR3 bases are TGTGCCAGCAGGGGTACGGGGCAAGCTTTCTTT.